The 29 T cell receptor beta chains below all came from one sample that was sequenced in a study of blood T cell repertoires in COVID-19. The assay was immunoSEQ multiplex PCR, and TCRdb's table has in-frame clones only and misses some. Of 150,000 to 200,000 clones in the sample, around 84% are singletons; the top ten hold 4.5% to 7.5%. The source material was PBMCs or T cells enriched from blood (not recorded which). These receptors were taken from a man aged 40-49 years who had recovered from COVID-19.

The rearrangement joins TRBV5-8 to TRBJ1-3, with D possibly being TRBD1 (5 bases). Germline CDR1 SGHTS, CDR2 YDEGEE. The V end lost 4 bases, the J end lost 2 bases, and 19 bases lay between the germline ends. This CDR3 has 17 amino acids. The CDR3, as DNA: TGTGCCAGCAGCCCGGACGTCAGGGTTGAGACTGGAAACACCATATATTTT. As protein: CASSPDVRVETGNTIYF.

A few counts support this clone. The rearrangement links TRBV3-1 (or the pseudogene TRBV3-2) to TRBJ2-3, with 14 positions matching TRBD2. Losses at the gene ends were 3 bases for V and 3 bases for J; bases not matched to a gene: 5. Germline CDR1 and CDR2: LGHDT and YNNKEL (reference sequence). This CDR3 is 17 amino acids long. The CDR3 reads CASSHGTSGGRTDTQYF. The CDR3 DNA reads as TGTGCCAGCAGCCACGGGACTAGCGGGGGTAGGACAGATACGCAGTATTTT.

The rearrangement uses TRBV2 and TRBJ2-7; tentative D call: TRBD2 (7 bases). The V gene lost 11 bases and the J gene lost 0 bases, with 17 bases spanning the gap. Germline V gives CDR1 SNHLY, CDR2 FYNNEI. The CDR3 spans 14 residues. CDR3 sequence: CAGRGEWSSYEQYF. The CDR3 DNA reads TGTGCCGGGAGGGGGGAATGGAGCTCCTACGAGCAGTACTTC. The variable domain in full, completed from reference TRBV2 and TRBJ2-7, reads EPEVTQTPSHQVTQMGQEVILRCVPISNHLYFYWYRQILGQKVEFLVSFYNNEISEKSEIFDDQFSVERPDGSNFTLKIRSTKLEDSAMYFCAGRGEWSSYEQYFGPGTRLTVT.

This chain connects TRBV6-6 to TRBJ1-2; D is unclear. CDR1 MNHNY and CDR2 SVGAGI come from the germline V gene (reference sequence). V was clipped by 2 bases and J by 0 bases, with 7 bases between them. The CDR3 sequence is 14 residues long. CDR3 DNA: TGTGCCAGCAGTTACGCCCAGACTAACTATGGCTACACCTTC. Its protein product is CASSYAQTNYGYTF.

The chain has TRBV18 and TRBJ2-1, with 11 bases lining up with TRBD2. J was trimmed by 2 bases and V by 2 bases; bases with no gene match: 5. CDR3 length equals 17 residues. Germline V gene lookup returns CDR1 KGHSH and CDR2 LQKENI. This chain's CDR3 is CASSPKTSGGPYNEQFF. CDR3 DNA: TGTGCCAGCTCACCAAAAACTAGCGGGGGCCCCTACAATGAGCAGTTCTTC.

This clone showed up just a few times. V is TRBV4-2 and J is TRBJ2-7; possible D gene TRBD2, 6 bases. CDR1 is LGHNA and CDR2 is YNFKEQ in the germline V gene. This CDR3 has 18 amino acids. V was pared by 1 base and J by 0 bases, with 19 bases between. CDR3 sequence: CASSQVEELATFSYEQYF. The CDR3 coding sequence is TGTGCCAGCAGCCAAGTAGAGGAACTAGCCACATTCTCCTACGAGCAGTACTTC.

The chain recombines TRBV29-1 with TRBJ2-1; D call uncertain. CDR1 and CDR2 from the germline V gene are SQVTM and ANQGSEA. The CDR3 length is 10 residues. Trimming shortened V by 0 bases and J by 8 bases, and 2 bases separated the two germline ends. The CDR3 loop reads CSVEDYEQFF. CDR3 bases: TGCAGCGTTGAAGACTATGAGCAGTTCTTC.

This chain joins TRBV6-4 and TRBJ1-5; TRBD1 is a possible D gene (5 bases). From germline, CDR1 is MRHNA and CDR2 SNTAGT. Trimming left V 0 bases short and J 4 bases short, with 28 bases between. This CDR3 has 21 residues. Here the CDR3 DNA reads TGTGCCAGCAGTGACTCAGGGGAGGGAATGCTTTTGTTCGGAAGGAATCAGCCCCAGCATTTT. Translated: CASSDSGEGMLLFGRNQPQHF.

This chain links TRBV10-1 with TRBJ1-1, with TRBD1 as a possible D gene (6 bases). V was pared by 0 bases and J by 7 bases, with 12 bases between. The CDR3 is 14 residues long. Germline V gene lookup returns CDR1 WNHNN and CDR2 SYGVQD (reference sequence). The CDR3 loop reads CASSESMTGGEAFF. CDR3 bases: TGCGCCAGCAGTGAGTCCATGACAGGCGGTGAAGCTTTCTTT.

The chain joins TRBV10-3 to TRBJ1-6; D might be TRBD1 (5 bases). The length of the CDR3 is 17 residues. V was clipped by 10 bases and J by 0 bases, with 19 bases between them. Germline lookup yields CDR1 ENHRY and CDR2 SYGVKD. The CDR3 coding sequence is TGTGCCAGCGGGGACTTCGGGCGGAGCTCCTATAATTCACCCCTCCACTTT. Amino acid sequence: CASGDFGRSSYNSPLHF.

The rearrangement joins TRBV5-4 to TRBJ2-5, with 7 bases lining up with TRBD1. Unmatched junction bases numbered 6, after V lost 2 bases and J lost 2 bases. The germline V gene has CDR1 SGHNT and CDR2 YYREEE (reference sequence). This CDR3 region has 15 residues. The CDR3 nucleotides read TGTGCCAGCAGCTTAAGATCGGGACAGCAAGAGACCCAGTACTTC. This encodes CASSLRSGQQETQYF.

The gene calls are TRBV18 and TRBJ2-1, with 8 nucleotides matching TRBD1. This CDR3 region has 15 residues. Losses at the gene ends were 6 bases for V and 9 bases for J; bases not matched to a gene: 13. Germline values: CDR1 KGHSH, CDR2 LQKENI. CDR3 DNA: TGTGCCAGCTCCCTTATCGACAGGGGCATAGGTGAGCAGTTCTTC. Its translation is CASSLIDRGIGEQFF.

This rearrangement joins TRBV19 to TRBJ1-5; the match to TRBD1 covers 9 bases. The germline gives CDR1 LNHDA, CDR2 SQIVND (reference sequence). The trim removed 6 bases at V and 5 bases at J, leaving 14 bases unmatched. CDR3 length: 17 amino acids. The CDR3 sequence: CASSSSTGTGYHQPQHF. The CDR3 DNA reads TGTGCCAGTAGCTCGTCGACCGGGACAGGGTACCATCAGCCCCAGCATTTT.

The chain has TRBV2 and TRBJ2-3; the D gene is possibly TRBD2 (5 bases). Germline loops: CDR1 SNHLY, CDR2 FYNNEI. This CDR3 has 15 amino acids. V was clipped by 8 bases and J by 1 base, with 16 bases between them. The CDR3 nucleotides are TGTGCCAGCGACGACCGGGATCGCCGCACAGATACGCAGTATTTT. Amino acid sequence: CASDDRDRRTDTQYF. The whole variable domain, remainder taken from reference TRBV2 and TRBJ2-3, is EPEVTQTPSHQVTQMGQEVILRCVPISNHLYFYWYRQILGQKVEFLVSFYNNEISEKSEIFDDQFSVERPDGSNFTLKIRSTKLEDSAMYFCASDDRDRRTDTQYFGPGTRLTVL.

This sequence joins TRBV3-1 (or the pseudogene TRBV3-2) and TRBJ1-4; maybe TRBD1 (6 bases). The germline V gene encodes CDR1 LGHDT and CDR2 YNNKEL (reference sequence). The CDR3 consists of 15 residues. The V end lost 0 bases, the J end lost 8 bases, and 13 bases lay between the germline ends. In DNA form, the CDR3 reads TGTGCCAGCAGCCAAGACGGGGGGGCGAGGGAAAAACTGTTTTTT. It codes for CASSQDGGAREKLFF.

This clone appeared a single time. The V call is TRBV5-1, the J call TRBJ2-5; 8 bases align to TRBD2. This CDR3 comprises 16 residues. Looked up from germline, CDR1 is SGHRS and CDR2 is YFSETQ. V dropped 4 bases and J dropped 4; count of bases not matched to a gene: 12. The CDR3 DNA reads TGCGCCAGCAGCCGTACGGTCGGGGGGGGATCAGAGACCCAGTACTTC. Protein product: CASSRTVGGGSETQYF.

The chain employs TRBV30 and TRBJ1-2; maybe TRBD1 (6 bases). The CDR3 loop spans 12 amino acids. The V end lost 3 bases, the J end lost 8 bases, and 13 bases lay between the germline ends. The germline gives CDR1 GTSNPN, CDR2 SVGIG (reference sequence). The CDR3 here is CAWRKGDGGYTF. CDR3 sequence (DNA): TGTGCCTGGAGAAAGGGGGACGGAGGCTACACCTTC.

The CDR3 sequence: CASSLGWRVPGANVLTF. The CDR3 DNA reads as TGCGCCAGCAGCCTTGGATGGAGGGTACCTGGGGCCAACGTCCTGACTTTC. The gene calls are TRBV5-1 and TRBJ2-6; D is perhaps TRBD2 (6 bases). The germline V and J ends were trimmed by 4 bases and 2 bases, with 16 bases remaining between them. In germline, CDR1 is SGHRS, CDR2 YFSETQ. CDR3 length equals 17 residues. Looking up the rest from reference TRBV5-1 and TRBJ2-6 gives the full variable domain: KAGVTQTPRYLIKTRGQQVTLSCSPISGHRSVSWYQQTPGQGLQFLFEYFSETQRNKGNFPGRFSGRQFSNSRSEMNVSTLELGDSALYLCASSLGWRVPGANVLTFGAGSRLTVL.

V and J are TRBV7-6 and TRBJ2-3, with 9 bases fitting TRBD2. Trimming cost V 1 base and J 4 bases; bases outside gene matches: 3. The germline gives CDR1 SGHVS, CDR2 FNYEAQ. The CDR3 contains 15 residues. DNA of the CDR3: TGTGCCAGCAGCTTAGTTGGCGGGGGGGCAGATACGCAGTATTTT. Encoded protein: CASSLVGGGADTQYF.

This clone was seen many times. This chain uses TRBV2 with TRBJ1-1; D gene uncertain. Trimming stripped 4 bases from V and 0 bases from J, with 9 bases between. CDR1 and CDR2 from the germline V gene are SNHLY and FYNNEI. The CDR3 is 14 residues long. The CDR3 nucleotides are TGTGCCAGCAGTGGTCACAGAATGAACACTGAAGCTTTCTTT. Protein product: CASSGHRMNTEAFF. The complete variable domain, with remaining parts taken from reference TRBV2 and TRBJ1-1, reads EPEVTQTPSHQVTQMGQEVILRCVPISNHLYFYWYRQILGQKVEFLVSFYNNEISEKSEIFDDQFSVERPDGSNFTLKIRSTKLEDSAMYFCASSGHRMNTEAFFGQGTRLTVV.

Only a few counts were recorded for this clone. This chain connects TRBV20-1 to TRBJ2-7, with 7 bases identical to TRBD1. V lost 3 bases, J lost 4 bases, and 6 bases stayed unmatched. CDR1 and CDR2 (germline): DFQATT, SNEGSKA (reference sequence). The CDR3 covers 13 residues. The CDR3: CSASDGRGYEQYF. Written as DNA, the CDR3 is TGCAGTGCTAGTGACGGCAGGGGGTACGAGCAGTACTTC.

The V call is TRBV30, the J call TRBJ1-1; a possible D gene is TRBD1 (6 bases). Germline V gene sequence: CDR1 GTSNPN, CDR2 SVGIG (reference sequence). Trimming pared 1 base from V and 9 bases from J, leaving 9 bases between. The CDR3 has 11 residues. The CDR3 region has the DNA TGTGCCTGGAGTGAAACAGGGCAAGCTTTCTTT. It specifies CAWSETGQAFF. Together with reference TRBV30 and TRBJ1-1, the CDR3 gives the full variable domain: SQTIHQWPATLVQPVGSPLSLECTVEGTSNPNLYWYRQAAGRGLQLLFYSVGIGQISSEVPQNLSASRPQDRQFILSSKKLLLSDSGFYLCAWSETGQAFFGQGTRLTVV.

V gene TRBV7-3 combines with J gene TRBJ1-1, with TRBD1 identical over 8 bases. With 1 base clipped from V and 4 bases from J, the junction kept 8 bases outside the gene matches. Germline loops: CDR1 SGHTA, CDR2 FQGTGA. The CDR3 spans 16 residues. Written as DNA, the CDR3 is TGTGCCAGCAGCTTAATCAAGACAGGGGTTGGCACTGAAGCTTTCTTT. It is translated as CASSLIKTGVGTEAFF.

The genes are TRBV5-1 and TRBJ1-5; D remains ambiguous. Trimming removed 0 bases from V and 2 bases from J, with 9 bases in between. Germline loops: CDR1 SGHRS, CDR2 YFSETQ. The CDR3 totals 15 residues. The CDR3 DNA follows: TGCGCCAGCAGCTTGGACTCTCGGGGCAATCAGCCCCAGCATTTT. Protein sequence: CASSLDSRGNQPQHF.

This rearrangement joins TRBV25-1 to TRBJ2-1; D is perhaps TRBD1 (6 bases). This CDR3 is 17 amino acids long. Germline V gives CDR1 MGHDK, CDR2 SYGVNS. Trimming pared 4 bases from V and 4 bases from J, leaving 20 bases between. CDR3: CASSASTGAGAYNEQFF. CDR3 nucleotide sequence: TGTGCCAGCAGTGCTTCGACCGGGGCAGGGGCGTACAATGAGCAGTTCTTC.

This CDR3 is CASSLGLGETQYF. The CDR3 region has the DNA TGTGCCAGCAGCTTGGGACTGGGAGAGACCCAGTACTTC. The J gene is TRBJ2-5, the V gene TRBV5-4, with unresolved D. The CDR3 covers 13 residues. Between the trimmed V and J ends, which lost 0 bases and 4 bases, there was a span of 7 bases. Per the germline V gene, CDR1 is SGHNT and CDR2 is YYREEE (reference sequence).

This clone occurred a few times. The rearrangement joins TRBV6-1 to TRBJ1-6; D is possibly TRBD1 (6 bases). Germline V gene sequence: CDR1 MNHNS, CDR2 SASEGT. The CDR3 is made up of 13 amino acids. V lost 2 bases and J 10 bases, leaving 9 bases between the germline ends. The CDR3 region has the DNA TGTGCCAGCAGTGAAACCCAGGGGTCACCCCTCCACTTT. Translated, it gives CASSETQGSPLHF.

The CDR3 loop is CASSQIRGNTGELFF. The CDR3 nucleotides read TGTGCCAGCAGCCAAATTAGGGGTAACACCGGGGAGCTGTTTTTT. This chain uses TRBV3-1 (or the pseudogene TRBV3-2) with TRBJ2-2, with D perhaps matching TRBD1 (5 bases). Germline V gene data show CDR1 as LGHDT and CDR2 as YNNKEL (reference sequence). The CDR3 is made up of 15 amino acids. The V end lost 2 bases, the J end lost 2 bases, and 9 bases lay between the germline ends.

The rearrangement joins TRBV30 to TRBJ1-2; no clear D. Per germline, CDR1 GTSNPN and CDR2 SVGIG (reference sequence). V lost 4 bases, J lost 7 bases, and 10 bases lay in between. There are 11 residues in the CDR3. Written as DNA, the CDR3 is TGTGCCTGGACGAGGGAGGGTGGCTACACCTTC. Translated: CAWTREGGYTF.